Listed below are T cell receptor beta chains from one sample, sequenced in a study of blood T cells in healthy people across ages. TCRdb fed the 5' RACE reads into MiXCR, producing one record per CDR3 protein. The sample includes some 1.5 million distinct CDR3 sequences, 28% of them seen just once. Material for sequencing was blood. Receptors were obtained from a woman in her 30s in good health. Each CDR3 is given with its conserved first and last residue. The D gene is left open where the match is weak. Size is stated for part of the rows, as once, few or many counts, or as a class when the clone is expanded.

clone_size	j_call	v_call	d_call	cdr3_aa	cdr3_nt
few	TRBJ2-7	TRBV7-2	.	CASSLEAAGEQYF	TGTGCCAGCAGCTTAGAGGCGGCAGGCGAGCAGTACTTC
few	TRBJ2-1	TRBV25-1	TRBD1	CASSDRGRGSYNEQFF	TGTGCCAGCAGTGACAGGGGGCGAGGTTCCTACAATGAGCAGTTCTTC
few	TRBJ2-6	TRBV4-1	.	CASSRARGVGAGANVLTF	TGCGCCAGCAGCCGAGCGCGTGGCGTCGGGGCTGGGGCCAACGTCCTGACTTTC
.	TRBJ2-1	TRBV20-1	TRBD2	CSASRSGGNNEQFF	TGCAGTGCTAGCCGCAGCGGGGGGAACAATGAGCAGTTCTTC
many	TRBJ2-7	TRBV7-2	TRBD2	CASSPRALGGSVYNEQYF	TGTGCCAGCAGCCCAAGAGCCCTGGGGGGGTCGGTTTACAACGAGCAGTACTTC
.	TRBJ2-2	TRBV6-5	.	CASSSDYGGELFF	TGTGCCAGCAGTTCCGACTACGGCGGGGAGCTGTTTTTT
.	TRBJ2-1	TRBV11-2	TRBD1	CASSLGPDRSYNEQFF	TGTGCCAGCAGCTTAGGTCCGGACAGGTCCTACAATGAGCAGTTCTTC
many	TRBJ2-1	TRBV29-1	TRBD2	CSVELAGVDYEQFF	TGCAGCGTTGAACTAGCGGGAGTTGACTATGAGCAGTTCTTC
.	TRBJ2-3	TRBV5-1	TRBD2	CASSESPSGGAFLPDTQYF	TGCGCCAGCAGCGAATCGCCTAGCGGGGGGGCCTTCCTCCCAGATACGCAGTATTTT
few	TRBJ1-2	TRBV29-1	.	CSVEERGNYGYTF	TGCAGCGTTGAAGAGAGGGGAAACTATGGCTACACCTTC
many	TRBJ2-5	TRBV15	.	CATSRVGIWETQYF	TGTGCCACCAGCAGAGTAGGGATTTGGGAGACCCAGTACTTC
few	TRBJ2-3	TRBV7-9	.	CASSQDTSSTDTQYF	TGTGCCAGCAGCCAGGACACCTCTAGCACAGATACGCAGTATTTT
.	TRBJ2-1	TRBV9	.	CASSYQGGGNEQFF	TGTGCCAGCAGCTACCAAGGGGGGGGGAATGAGCAGTTCTTC
.	TRBJ2-7	TRBV28	TRBD1	CASRAAGQGTYEQYF	TGTGCCAGCAGGGCTGCGGGACAGGGGACCTACGAGCAGTACTTC
.	TRBJ1-5	TRBV12-3/TRBV12-4	TRBD1	CASSREQGASNQPQHF	TGTGCCAGCAGCCGTGAACAGGGGGCTAGCAATCAGCCCCAGCATTTT
.	TRBJ2-1	TRBV20-1	TRBD2	CSADSSGGAYNEQFF	TGCAGTGCGGATTCTAGCGGGGGGGCCTACAATGAGCAGTTCTTC
many	TRBJ2-1	TRBV5-1	.	CASSLIVDSLNEQFF	TGCGCCAGCAGCTTGATAGTGGACAGCCTCAATGAGCAGTTCTTC
.	TRBJ1-4	TRBV27	TRBD1	CASSLSETGKLFF	TGTGCCAGCAGTTTATCGGAGACAGGGAAACTGTTTTTT
few	TRBJ1-1	TRBV4-1	TRBD1	CASSQGLTRHRGNTEAFF	TGCGCCAGCAGCCAAGGTCTCACTAGGCACAGGGGGAACACTGAAGCTTTCTTT
.	TRBJ2-7	TRBV4-1	TRBD1	CASSQDPNALTGALSYEQYF	TGCGCCAGCAGCCAAGATCCTAACGCCCTGACAGGGGCCCTTTCCTACGAGCAGTACTTC
many	TRBJ2-5	TRBV24-1	.	CATSDLGSERETQYF	TGTGCCACCAGTGATTTGGGGTCGGAGAGAGAGACCCAGTACTTC
many	TRBJ2-7	TRBV6-1	.	CASSPGYLDEQYF	TGTGCCAGCAGTCCTGGCTACTTGGACGAGCAGTACTTC
.	TRBJ1-2	TRBV7-3	TRBD1	CASPQTGGVFGYTF	TGTGCCAGCCCGCAGACAGGGGGTGTTTTTGGCTACACCTTC
few	TRBJ2-5	TRBV5-1	.	CASSSSGGLVKTQYF	TGCGCCAGCAGCTCTTCCGGGGGGCTCGTGAAGACCCAGTACTTC
few	TRBJ2-5	TRBV4-2	TRBD2	CASSQELAGGLRETQYF	TGTGCCAGCAGCCAAGAGTTGGCGGGGGGGCTCCGAGAGACCCAGTACTTC